Listed here are 18 T cell receptor beta chains from one sample, sequenced in a study of shared clonotypes between healthy human individuals. Generated by immunoSEQ multiplex PCR, the TCRdb table keeps only in-frame clones and is missing some. The data hold 450,000 to 600,000 clones, with approximately 79% observed a single time. Material: PBMCs. All receptors derive from a woman aged 40-49 years in good health. Some clones in this sample may be carry-over from other donors' samples.

The V and J genes are TRBV28 and TRBJ2-5; the D call may be TRBD1 or TRBD2 (6 bases each). Germline CDR1 reads MDHEN; CDR2 reads SYDVKM. The CDR3 runs 15 residues. V lost 7 bases, J lost 1 base, and 16 bases lay in between. This chain's CDR3 is CASTTGLGGQETQYF. The CDR3 DNA sequence: TGTGCCAGCACCACAGGGTTGGGAGGCCAAGAGACCCAGTACTTC.

The chain employs TRBV7-7 and TRBJ2-1, with D perhaps matching TRBD2 (5 bases). The CDR3 is 13 amino acids. Trimming cost V 5 bases and J 6 bases, with 11 bases left between them. Germline CDR1 reads SSHAT; CDR2 reads FNYEAQ (reference sequence). Here the CDR3 reads CASSPDWSNEQFF. The CDR3 nucleotides are TGTGCCAGCAGCCCGGACTGGTCCAATGAGCAGTTCTTC.

The chain carries TRBV23-1 and TRBJ2-5; D is undetermined. TRBV23-1 is reported as an ORF; its role is uncertain. Between the trimmed V and J ends, which lost 0 bases and 1 base, there was a span of 6 bases. This CDR3 is 14 amino acids long. The CDR3 bases are TGCGCCAGCAGTCAATCGACAATCCAAGAGACCCAGTACTTC. It is translated as CASSQSTIQETQYF.

This clone was counted a single time. This rearrangement joins TRBV18 to TRBJ2-5; D gene unclear. Germline assignment: CDR1 KGHSH and CDR2 LQKENI. The CDR3 sequence is 13 residues long. The germline V and J ends were trimmed by 3 bases and 5 bases, with 10 bases remaining between them. The CDR3: CASSPQITETQYF. DNA for the CDR3: TGTGCCAGCTCACCCCAGATAACGGAGACCCAGTACTTC.

The sample holds one count of this clone. The chain has TRBV16 and TRBJ1-5, with D perhaps matching TRBD1 (6 bases). V was pared by 5 bases and J by 1 base, with 12 bases between. CDR1 is KGHSY and CDR2 is FQNENV in the germline V gene. The length of the CDR3 is 15 residues. CDR3 sequence reads: CASSYPQGSNQPQHF. In DNA, the CDR3 is TGTGCCAGCAGCTATCCACAGGGAAGCAATCAGCCCCAGCATTTT.

V usage is TRBV14 and J usage is TRBJ2-7; 9 nucleotides agree with TRBD2. This CDR3 region has 14 residues. V lost 4 bases, J lost 4 bases, and 5 bases stayed unmatched. Germline-derived CDR1 and CDR2 are SGHDN and FVKESK. The DNA of the CDR3 is TGTGCCAGCAGCCCGACTAGCGGAGCTTACGAGCAGTACTTC. Translating it yields CASSPTSGAYEQYF. The full variable domain, with the rest looked up from reference TRBV14 and TRBJ2-7, is EAGVTQFPSHSVIEKGQTVTLRCDPISGHDNLYWYRRVMGKEIKFLLHFVKESKQDESGMPNNRFLAERTGGTYSTLKVQPAELEDSGVYFCASSPTSGAYEQYFGPGTRLTVT.

The chain combines TRBV7-3 with TRBJ2-5; no reliable D call. This CDR3 spans 13 amino acids. Trimming removed 5 bases at V and 2 bases at J, with 9 bases between. Germline CDR1 is SGHTA and CDR2 is FQGTGA. The CDR3 nucleotides read TGTGCCAGCAGCCGAGCAAGACAAGAGACCCAGTACTTC. It specifies CASSRARQETQYF.

This chain connects TRBV30 to TRBJ2-1, with 7 positions matching TRBD1. Germline CDR1 is GTSNPN and CDR2 is SVGIG (reference sequence). V was pared by 1 base and J by 1 base, with 7 bases of the junction left unmatched. The CDR3 runs to 16 residues. CDR3 sequence reads: CAWSALGTDSYNEQFF. The CDR3 DNA sequence: TGTGCCTGGAGTGCCCTCGGGACAGATTCCTACAATGAGCAGTTCTTC.

This clone was picked up many times. A junction end diverges from the germline sequence, so it may reflect a read error. This chain uses TRBV10-1 with TRBJ2-5; D not certain. The germline CDR1 and CDR2 sequences are WNHNN and SYGVQD (reference sequence). There are 13 residues in the CDR3. This CDR3 is CASSQSRYETQYF. CDR3 nucleotide sequence: TGCGCCAGCAGTCAGTCTAGATACGAGACCCAGTACTTC.

This clone was recorded once. This rearrangement joins TRBV5-6 to TRBJ2-3; 9 bases are a match to TRBD1. The CDR3 is 18 residues long. From germline, CDR1 is SGHDT and CDR2 YYEEEE. V dropped 6 bases and J dropped 1; count of bases not matched to a gene: 15. The CDR3 loop reads CASKTGTGSLLRTDTQYF. For the CDR3, the DNA is TGTGCCAGCAAAACCGGGACAGGGTCGCTTCTCCGCACAGATACGCAGTATTTT.

CDR3 bases: TGTGCCAGCAGCTTGACGGCGTACAATGAGCAGTTCTTC. Translating gives CASSLTAYNEQFF. V usage is TRBV11-3 and J usage is TRBJ2-1; D ambiguous. Germline V gene sequence: CDR1 SGHNT, CDR2 YENEEA. Trimming cost V 3 bases and J 4 bases, with 7 bases left between them. This CDR3 region has 13 residues.

The gene calls are TRBV30 and TRBJ1-3; D is possibly TRBD1 (6 bases). The CDR3 extends over 15 amino acids. CDR1 is GTSNPN and CDR2 is SVGIG in the germline V gene (reference sequence). Trimming stripped 0 bases from V and 4 bases from J, with 13 bases between. CDR3 DNA: TGTGCCTGGAGTGTACGGAGACAGGAGGGAAACACCATATATTTT. This encodes CAWSVRRQEGNTIYF.

This chain connects TRBV27 to TRBJ2-7, with D maybe TRBD1 (6 bases). The CDR3 is 11 residues long. Germline CDR1 is MNHEY and CDR2 is SMNVEV (reference sequence). The V gene lost 11 bases and the J gene lost 7 bases, with 15 bases spanning the gap. The chain's CDR3 is CAGTGLWEQYF. In DNA form, the CDR3 reads TGTGCCGGCACAGGGTTGTGGGAGCAGTACTTC.

V and J are TRBV5-6 and TRBJ2-7, with D tentatively TRBD2 (6 bases). The V end lost 4 bases, the J end lost 5 bases, and 28 bases lay between the germline ends. This CDR3 comprises 18 residues. CDR1 is SGHDT, CDR2 YYEEEE, per germline. In nucleotides, the CDR3 is TGTGCCAGCAGCCCACTACACCGACTAGAAGCGGTGGGTGACGAGCAGTACTTC. Translating it yields CASSPLHRLEAVGDEQYF.

This chain links TRBV5-6 with TRBJ2-5; D gene unclear. Germline V gives CDR1 SGHDT, CDR2 YYEEEE. V was cut by 0 bases and J by 2 bases, with 5 bases left in between. The CDR3 is 13 amino acids. The CDR3 DNA sequence: TGTGCCAGCAGCTTGGATCAGCAAGAGACCCAGTACTTC. It yields the protein CASSLDQQETQYF. The full variable domain, rest sourced from reference TRBV5-6 and TRBJ2-5, is DAGVTQSPTHLIKTRGQQVTLRCSPKSGHDTVSWYQQALGQGPQFIFQYYEEEERQRGNFPDRFSGHQFPNYSSELNVNALLLGDSALYLCASSLDQQETQYFGPGTRLLVL.

V is TRBV6-1 and J is TRBJ2-7; 8 nucleotides line up with TRBD1. Trimming took 5 bases from V and 2 from J; bases not matched to a gene: 5. The CDR3 has 14 residues. Germline V gene sequence: CDR1 MNHNS, CDR2 SASEGT. The CDR3 sequence is CASSLQGGPYEQYF. The CDR3 DNA reads as TGTGCCAGCAGTTTACAGGGGGGTCCCTACGAGCAGTACTTC.

The chain carries TRBV7-2 and TRBJ2-7, with 7 bases matching TRBD1. Germline V gene data show CDR1 as SGHTA and CDR2 as FQGNSA. There are 17 residues in the CDR3. The V gene end was trimmed by 7 bases and the J gene end by 1 base; junction bases not matched to a gene: 16. CDR3 loop: CASTLSFRGRGSYEQYF. The CDR3 region has the DNA TGTGCCAGCACCCTTTCCTTTAGGGGGCGCGGATCCTACGAGCAGTACTTC.

The chain employs TRBV11-3 and TRBJ2-6; TRBD1 agrees at 8 bases. The CDR3 contains 17 residues. Germline V gene sequence: CDR1 SGHNT, CDR2 YENEEA. With 5 bases clipped from V and 3 bases from J, the junction kept 9 bases outside the gene matches. The CDR3, as DNA: TGTGCCAGCAGCCCCGGACAGGGACTCGGTGGGGCCAACGTCCTGACTTTC. It translates to CASSPGQGLGGANVLTF. The variable domain in full, completed from reference TRBV11-3 and TRBJ2-6, reads EAGVVQSPRYKIIEKKQPVAFWCNPISGHNTLYWYLQNLGQGPELLIRYENEEAVDDSQLPKDRFSAERLKGVDSTLKIQPAELGDSAVYLCASSPGQGLGGANVLTFGAGSRLTVL.